The rows below give T cell receptor beta chains drawn from one sample of a study of response to subunit inactivated influenza vaccine. TCRdb reprocessed the RT-PCR reads with MiXCR, giving one entry per CDR3 protein. The sample records fewer than 250,000 distinct CDR3 sequences, under 15% being singletons. This specimen consisted of CD8+ T cells sorted from PBMCs, obtained approximately 5 days after vaccination. The source of these receptors is a man aged 50-59 years who received an inactivated influenza vaccine. Both conserved end residues are part of each CDR3. The order of the fields is D gene, V gene, clone size, J gene, CDR3 protein, CDR3 DNA. A D gene is named only where the DNA matches it firmly. The listing skips clone size in some rows; elsewhere it reads once, few, many or a size class.

d_gene: .; v_gene: TRBV6-2/TRBV6-3; abundance: many; j_gene: TRBJ2-5; CDR3aa: CASSYWLDGEFQETQYF; CDR3nt: TGTGCCAGCAGTTACTGGCTCGACGGAGAATTCCAAGAGACCCAGTACTTC
d_gene: .; v_gene: TRBV12-3/TRBV12-4; abundance: .; j_gene: TRBJ1-5; CDR3aa: CASNGGNQPQHF; CDR3nt: TGTGCCAGCAATGGGGGCAATCAGCCCCAGCATTTT
d_gene: .; v_gene: TRBV6-5; abundance: .; j_gene: TRBJ1-2; CDR3aa: CASSYSSYNYGYTF; CDR3nt: TGTGCCAGCAGTTACTCGAGTTATAACTATGGCTACACCTTC
d_gene: .; v_gene: TRBV6-1; abundance: few; j_gene: TRBJ2-7; CDR3aa: CASRSSQRGLGEQYF; CDR3nt: TGTGCCAGCAGGAGCTCTCAAAGGGGGTTAGGCGAGCAGTACTTC
d_gene: TRBD2; v_gene: TRBV4-3; abundance: few; j_gene: TRBJ2-7; CDR3aa: CASSMGTSGGAQYEQYF; CDR3nt: TGCGCCAGCAGCATGGGGACTAGCGGGGGGGCCCAATACGAGCAGTACTTC
d_gene: TRBD1; v_gene: TRBV3-1; abundance: few; j_gene: TRBJ2-1; CDR3aa: CASSQEWQGAYNEQFF; CDR3nt: TGTGCCAGCAGCCAAGAATGGCAGGGGGCATACAATGAGCAGTTCTTC
d_gene: .; v_gene: TRBV28; abundance: few; j_gene: TRBJ2-3; CDR3aa: CASSPTVSTDTQYF; CDR3nt: TGTGCCAGCAGTCCCACGGTTAGCACAGATACGCAGTATTTT
d_gene: TRBD1; v_gene: TRBV4-1; abundance: few; j_gene: TRBJ2-7; CDR3aa: CASSQGGGTGAYEQYF; CDR3nt: TGCGCCAGCAGCCAAGGCGGGGGGACAGGGGCCTACGAGCAGTACTTC
d_gene: .; v_gene: TRBV9; abundance: .; j_gene: TRBJ1-1; CDR3aa: CASSPGGRGLNTEAFF; CDR3nt: TGTGCCAGCAGCCCTGGGGGCCGGGGCTTGAACACTGAAGCTTTCTTT
d_gene: TRBD1; v_gene: TRBV6-1; abundance: many; j_gene: TRBJ1-1; CDR3aa: CASSGQGDHTEAFF; CDR3nt: TGTGCCAGCAGTGGACAGGGCGATCACACTGAAGCTTTCTTT
d_gene: .; v_gene: TRBV6-2/TRBV6-3; abundance: .; j_gene: TRBJ2-7; CDR3aa: CASSYFGASLDYEQYF; CDR3nt: TGTGCCAGCAGTTACTTCGGGGCATCCTTGGACTACGAGCAGTACTTC
d_gene: TRBD2; v_gene: TRBV5-1; abundance: .; j_gene: TRBJ2-1; CDR3aa: CASSLGTSGVYNEQFF; CDR3nt: TGCGCCAGCAGCTTGGGGACTAGCGGAGTCTACAATGAGCAGTTCTTC
d_gene: .; v_gene: TRBV4-1; abundance: few; j_gene: TRBJ1-5; CDR3aa: CASSQVSGASEPQHF; CDR3nt: TGCGCCAGCAGCCAAGTTTCAGGGGCGAGCGAGCCCCAGCATTTT
d_gene: TRBD1; v_gene: TRBV9; abundance: few; j_gene: TRBJ1-4; CDR3aa: CASSDGQGAELFF; CDR3nt: TGTGCCAGCAGCGATGGACAGGGGGCAGAACTGTTTTTT
d_gene: .; v_gene: TRBV4-3; abundance: .; j_gene: TRBJ2-2; CDR3aa: CASSHNYGTGELFF; CDR3nt: TGCGCCAGCAGCCACAACTATGGGACCGGGGAGCTGTTTTTT
d_gene: .; v_gene: TRBV7-9; abundance: few; j_gene: TRBJ2-2; CDR3aa: CASSPWTANTGELFF; CDR3nt: TGTGCCAGCAGCCCCTGGACAGCGAACACCGGGGAGCTGTTTTTT
d_gene: .; v_gene: TRBV20-1; abundance: .; j_gene: TRBJ2-7; CDR3aa: CSARDPGLSFYEQYF; CDR3nt: TGCAGTGCTAGAGATCCGGGGTTGTCTTTCTACGAGCAGTACTTC
d_gene: .; v_gene: TRBV12-3/TRBV12-4; abundance: few; j_gene: TRBJ1-2; CDR3aa: CASSLRDNYGYTF; CDR3nt: TGTGCCAGCAGTTTAAGGGACAACTATGGCTACACCTTC
d_gene: TRBD2; v_gene: TRBV10-3; abundance: few; j_gene: TRBJ2-2; CDR3aa: CAISESVREANTGELFF; CDR3nt: TGTGCCATCAGCGAGTCCGTGCGGGAGGCGAACACCGGGGAGCTGTTTTTT
d_gene: .; v_gene: TRBV27; abundance: many; j_gene: TRBJ1-2; CDR3aa: CASSPGSWGNYGYTF; CDR3nt: TGTGCCAGCAGTCCTGGGTCGTGGGGAAACTATGGCTACACCTTC
d_gene: TRBD1; v_gene: TRBV24-1; abundance: few; j_gene: TRBJ2-2; CDR3aa: CASNLGQGTGELFF; CDR3nt: TGTGCCAGCAACCTCGGACAGGGAACCGGGGAGCTGTTTTTT
d_gene: TRBD1; v_gene: TRBV7-2; abundance: medium-sized; j_gene: TRBJ2-3; CDR3aa: CASSLEWDSELDTQYF; CDR3nt: TGTGCCAGCAGCTTAGAGTGGGACAGCGAGCTCGATACGCAGTATTTT
d_gene: .; v_gene: TRBV12-3/TRBV12-4; abundance: few; j_gene: TRBJ2-7; CDR3aa: CASSYNFPTEQYF; CDR3nt: TGTGCCAGCAGTTATAATTTCCCGACAGAACAGTACTTC
d_gene: .; v_gene: TRBV2; abundance: few; j_gene: TRBJ2-7; CDR3aa: CASSDYGTGDEQYF; CDR3nt: TGTGCCAGCAGTGATTATGGGACGGGAGACGAGCAGTACTTC
d_gene: TRBD1; v_gene: TRBV27; abundance: .; j_gene: TRBJ1-2; CDR3aa: CASSRLTGGVDGYTF; CDR3nt: TGTGCCAGCAGTAGACTCACAGGGGGCGTAGATGGCTACACCTTC
d_gene: .; v_gene: TRBV7-9; abundance: few; j_gene: TRBJ2-3; CDR3aa: CASNFPGLATDTQYF; CDR3nt: TGTGCCAGCAACTTCCCAGGACTGGCCACAGATACGCAGTATTTT
d_gene: .; v_gene: TRBV11-2; abundance: many; j_gene: TRBJ2-2; CDR3aa: CASSYSGSGELFF; CDR3nt: TGTGCCAGCAGCTATAGCGGATCCGGGGAGCTGTTTTTT
d_gene: .; v_gene: TRBV6-2/TRBV6-3; abundance: many; j_gene: TRBJ1-2; CDR3aa: CASSKGPVNYGYTF; CDR3nt: TGTGCCAGCAGCAAGGGACCCGTGAACTATGGCTACACCTTC
d_gene: .; v_gene: TRBV7-2; abundance: medium-sized; j_gene: TRBJ2-3; CDR3aa: CASSYFTDTQYF; CDR3nt: TGTGCCAGCAGCTATTTCACAGATACGCAGTATTTT
d_gene: .; v_gene: TRBV7-2; abundance: .; j_gene: TRBJ2-5; CDR3aa: CASSLVMGLTYQETQYF; CDR3nt: TGTGCCAGCAGCTTAGTTATGGGGCTCACCTACCAAGAGACCCAGTACTTC
d_gene: .; v_gene: TRBV7-8; abundance: .; j_gene: TRBJ2-7; CDR3aa: CASSPRRLSGYEQYF; CDR3nt: TGTGCCAGCAGCCCCCGAAGACTAAGTGGCTACGAGCAGTACTTC
d_gene: TRBD2; v_gene: TRBV11-2; abundance: few; j_gene: TRBJ2-3; CDR3aa: CASSPLAGSPTDTQYF; CDR3nt: TGTGCCAGCAGCCCACTAGCGGGATCTCCCACAGATACGCAGTATTTT
d_gene: TRBD1; v_gene: TRBV20-1; abundance: many; j_gene: TRBJ2-7; CDR3aa: CSARGSGQGIDEQYF; CDR3nt: TGCAGTGCTAGGGGCTCCGGACAGGGGATTGACGAGCAGTACTTC
d_gene: .; v_gene: TRBV20-1; abundance: many; j_gene: TRBJ2-7; CDR3aa: CSAIPGGYEQYF; CDR3nt: TGCAGTGCTATACCGGGCGGCTACGAGCAGTACTTC
d_gene: TRBD1; v_gene: TRBV15; abundance: few; j_gene: TRBJ1-1; CDR3aa: CATSRETGGRDFAEAFF; CDR3nt: TGTGCCACCAGCAGAGAGACAGGGGGCAGAGATTTTGCTGAAGCTTTCTTT
d_gene: .; v_gene: TRBV24-1; abundance: few; j_gene: TRBJ2-2; CDR3aa: CATQGGRGELFF; CDR3nt: TGTGCCACCCAAGGGGGGAGAGGGGAGCTGTTTTTT
d_gene: .; v_gene: TRBV27; abundance: few; j_gene: TRBJ2-5; CDR3aa: CASTDLGGETQYF; CDR3nt: TGTGCCAGCACCGACCTGGGCGGGGAGACCCAGTACTTC
d_gene: .; v_gene: TRBV20-1; abundance: few; j_gene: TRBJ2-3; CDR3aa: CSATPPDTQYF; CDR3nt: TGCAGTGCTACCCCCCCGGATACGCAGTATTTT
d_gene: .; v_gene: TRBV9; abundance: few; j_gene: TRBJ2-7; CDR3aa: CASSTEGGAYEQYF; CDR3nt: TGTGCCAGCAGCACCGAAGGAGGGGCCTACGAGCAGTACTTC
d_gene: .; v_gene: TRBV5-6; abundance: .; j_gene: TRBJ2-2; CDR3aa: CASSFGPNCGELFF; CDR3nt: TGTGCCAGCAGCTTCGGACCCAACTGCGGGGAGCTGTTTTTT
d_gene: TRBD2; v_gene: TRBV15; abundance: .; j_gene: TRBJ2-7; CDR3aa: CATSRGFIAGGPGEQYF; CDR3nt: TGTGCCACCAGCAGAGGTTTCATAGCGGGAGGGCCGGGGGAGCAGTACTTC
d_gene: TRBD1; v_gene: TRBV15; abundance: few; j_gene: TRBJ2-1; CDR3aa: CATSILQGAGNEQFF; CDR3nt: TGTGCCACCAGTATCTTACAGGGGGCTGGGAATGAGCAGTTCTTC
d_gene: TRBD2; v_gene: TRBV20-1; abundance: .; j_gene: TRBJ2-2; CDR3aa: CSARPQRENTGELFF; CDR3nt: TGCAGTGCTAGACCCCAGCGGGAGAACACCGGGGAGCTGTTTTTT
d_gene: .; v_gene: TRBV7-9; abundance: few; j_gene: TRBJ2-2; CDR3aa: CASSFATGELFF; CDR3nt: TGTGCCAGCAGCTTCGCGACCGGGGAGCTGTTTTTT
d_gene: .; v_gene: TRBV21-1; abundance: .; j_gene: TRBJ2-2; CDR3aa: CASSKFSGELFF; CDR3nt: TGTGCCAGCAGCAAATTTTCCGGGGAGCTGTTTTTT
d_gene: TRBD2; v_gene: TRBV29-1; abundance: .; j_gene: TRBJ2-2; CDR3aa: CSVDAPGASGRGVTGELFF; CDR3nt: TGCAGCGTTGACGCCCCTGGGGCTAGCGGGAGAGGGGTCACCGGGGAGCTGTTTTTT